The rows below give T cell receptor beta chains drawn from one sample of a study of cytomegalovirus exposure and HLA in healthy donors. Measured with immunoSEQ multiplex PCR; TCRdb has only the in-frame clones, and not every one. Of about 98,000 clones detected, around 80% appear once; the ten largest clones hold about 1.5%. The sequenced sample was PBMCs. The receptors derive from a man aged 40-55 years in good health and CMV-seronegative. Both conserved end residues are part of each CDR3.

j_gene	v_gene	CDR3aa
TRBJ1-1	TRBV5-1	CASRGGNTEAFF
TRBJ2-1	TRBV7-9	CASSSRHSYNEQFF
TRBJ2-1	TRBV9	CASSGLGNEQFF
TRBJ1-5	TRBV18	CASSSLDRNNQPQHF
TRBJ1-6	TRBV6-5	CASSYGDRVNSPLHF
TRBJ1-2	TRBV28	CASSTPRDRGYGYTF
TRBJ2-7	TRBV11-2	CASSSRLAGVEQYF
TRBJ2-7	TRBV2	CASRAGIYEQYF
TRBJ2-7	TRBV5-1	CASSLAGPVSYEQYF
TRBJ2-7	TRBV7-6	CASSPTGGTYEQYF
TRBJ1-1	TRBV10-1	CASRPGFGTEAFF
TRBJ1-4	TRBV28	CASNERQGGNEKLFF
TRBJ1-2	TRBV6-1	CASSKTTGYGYTF
TRBJ1-6	TRBV5-4	CASSLGGRGSYNSPLHF
TRBJ2-7	TRBV6-5	CASSETSGTYEQYF
TRBJ2-7	TRBV5-4	CASSKTDRNIYEQYF
TRBJ2-3	TRBV5-1	CASSLDGTAADTQYF
TRBJ1-1	TRBV7-8	CASSLSGANIEAFF
TRBJ1-5	TRBV28	CASSFGPLGPGVQPQHF
TRBJ2-7	TRBV15	CATSRGGDEQYF
TRBJ2-5	TRBV7-9	CSSSHDRGEETQYF
TRBJ2-2	TRBV30	CAWSLVSSGELFF
TRBJ1-1	TRBV7-9	CASSRNRGRDTEAFF
TRBJ1-1	TRBV6-5	CASAMWGSGDTEAFF
TRBJ2-7	TRBV12-5	CASGGDVVAGLEQYF
TRBJ1-2	TRBV6-1	CASRGRDRARDGYTF
TRBJ1-1	TRBV6-5	CATSSTGGRNTEAFF
TRBJ1-1	TRBV19	CATGGDRGIEAFF
TRBJ2-1	TRBV6-1	CASSGSGGPFGEQFF
TRBJ1-1	TRBV29-1	CAGQINTEAFF
TRBJ1-1	TRBV6-5	CASSYQGMDTEAFF
TRBJ2-2	TRBV19	CASFRSGELFF
TRBJ2-1	TRBV7-6	CASSSEQGRYNEQFF
TRBJ1-2	TRBV19	CASSIDRSDGYTF
TRBJ1-1	TRBV7-9	CASSFPTVNTEAFF
TRBJ2-2	TRBV6-1	CASSRTGIGELFF
TRBJ1-1	TRBV27	CASNRAGSGTEAFF
TRBJ2-7	TRBV6-6	CASSYRGPWEQYF
TRBJ2-3	TRBV7-8	CASSLAGLVTDTQYF
TRBJ1-6	TRBV7-8	CASSMTGEDSPLHF
TRBJ1-2	TRBV2	CASTSRGASYGYTF
TRBJ2-7	TRBV6-5	CASRRDNYEQYF
TRBJ2-7	TRBV6-5	CASSYGLAEEQYF
TRBJ2-1	TRBV19	CASSARRGTGGVNEQFF
TRBJ1-1	TRBV19	CASPRRQGAFF
TRBJ1-1	TRBV19	CASSMRGIGEAFF
TRBJ1-1	TRBV7-2	CASRMTLNTEAFF
TRBJ2-2	TRBV7-2	CASSSYTGELFF
TRBJ2-7	TRBV6-1	CASSEVPTSGGGYEQYF
TRBJ1-5	TRBV19	CASSPRTGAGNQPQHF
TRBJ1-3	TRBV5-1	CASSRGQGANTIYF
TRBJ1-5	TRBV2	CASSQQTVNQPQHF
TRBJ2-5	TRBV5-6	CASSGRGAETQYF
TRBJ1-2	TRBV7-2	CASSLARGDYGYTF